The 8 T cell receptor beta chains below come from one sample, sequenced in a study of T cell responses to AZD1222 COVID-19 vaccine (dated by TCRdb to about 2021). The protocol used for the library was the immunoSEQ multiplex PCR assay. The clones in this table, taken by TCRdb from immuneACCESS, are in-frame only. Not every clone is retained; where verified, under half of the shortfall comes from an unresolved V gene, and the cause of the rest is unknown. The table for this sample lists about 68,000 clones; about nine tenths of them were counted only once. Roughly 2.7% of the sample rests with the top ten. The time point label on this specimen signifies: baseline before first vaccination. The sequencing here drew on peripheral blood, taken on day 0 of AZD1222 vaccination. These receptors all stem from an adult in good health.

The gene calls are TRBV29-1 and TRBJ1-2, with a possible D match to TRBD1 (6 bases). The CDR3 runs 13 residues. The V and J ends lost 6 bases and 2 bases respectively, with 13 bases between them. Germline lookup yields CDR1 SQVTM and CDR2 ANQGSEA. CDR3 in amino acids: CSVVRTDNYGYTF. In nucleotides, the CDR3 is TGCAGCGTCGTAAGGACAGACAACTATGGCTACACCTTC.

This rearrangement joins TRBV2 to TRBJ2-1; TRBD1 aligns across 8 bases. The CDR3 consists of 13 residues. Germline CDR1 SNHLY, CDR2 FYNNEI. Trimming at V came to 8 bases and at J to 10 bases, leaving 10 bases not matched to a gene. Written as DNA, the CDR3 is TGTGCCAGCGAGAGGCCAGGGGGCTTCGAGCAGTTCTTC. Its translation: CASERPGGFEQFF.

The J gene is TRBJ1-4, the V gene TRBV28; D uncertain. CDR3 length equals 12 residues. Trimming took off 8 bases at V and 6 bases at J, with 10 bases between the two ends. Germline assignment: CDR1 MDHEN and CDR2 SYDVKM. As DNA, the CDR3 is TGTGCCAGCCAAAGGGAAGATGAAAAACTGTTTTTT. It encodes CASQREDEKLFF. The full variable domain, completed using reference TRBV28 and TRBJ1-4, is DVKVTQSSRYLVKRTGEKVFLECVQDMDHENMFWYRQDPGLGLRLIYFSYDVKMKEKGDIPEGYSVSREKKERFSLILESASTNQTSMYLCASQREDEKLFFGSGTQLSVL.

The V gene is TRBV5-1, the J gene TRBJ2-7; D uncertain. CDR3 length: 14 amino acids. Per germline, CDR1 SGHRS and CDR2 YFSETQ. V gave up 0 bases and J gave up 1 base, with 8 bases separating them. In DNA, the CDR3 is TGCGCCAGCAGCTTGGTGACACATTCCTACGAGCAGTACTTC. Amino acid sequence: CASSLVTHSYEQYF.

V gene TRBV13 combines with J gene TRBJ2-5, with TRBD1 identical over 7 bases. Germline CDR1 PRHDT, CDR2 FYEKMQ (reference sequence). V lost 1 base and J lost 5; bases outside the gene matches: 7. CDR3 length: 15 residues. CDR3: CASSLEQGRRETQYF. CDR3 sequence (DNA): TGTGCCAGCAGCTTAGAACAGGGGCGCAGGGAGACCCAGTACTTC.

This chain connects TRBV19 to TRBJ1-1; 11 nucleotides align to TRBD1. The J segment lost 1 base and the V segment lost 6 bases, leaving 10 bases of the junction unmatched. Germline V gene sequence: CDR1 LNHDA, CDR2 SQIVND (reference sequence). This CDR3 comprises 17 residues. The CDR3 spells CASRHRDRGFANTEAFF. CDR3 sequence (DNA): TGTGCCAGTAGGCACCGGGACAGGGGGTTTGCGAACACTGAAGCTTTCTTT.

This clone has only a few counts. This chain joins TRBV21-1 and TRBJ2-7; the D call in the table, TRBD2, was not verified against the DNA. TRBV21-1 is listed as a pseudogene. The CDR3 extends over 15 amino acids. DNA for the CDR3: TGTGCCAGCAGCAAAAGAGTCGGGGGTACCTACGAGCAGTACTTC. This codes for CASSKRVGGTYEQYF.

This clone was detected only once. The gene calls are TRBV5-6 and TRBJ1-2, with a tentative D call TRBD1 (6 bases). Trimming left V 4 bases short and J 0 bases short, with 13 bases between. Per the germline V gene, CDR1 is SGHDT and CDR2 is YYEEEE. The CDR3 runs 15 residues. CDR3 coding DNA: TGTGCCAGCAGCGGAGCCGGACAGCCTAACTATGGCTACACCTTC. It translates to CASSGAGQPNYGYTF.